The entry below describes one T cell receptor beta chain. Seattle's enrolled individuals joined amid active infection and were then monitored longitudinally. Clones were sequenced by immunoSEQ multiplex PCR, and TCRdb holds only the in-frame ones, with some missing. Of 300,000 to 350,000 clones detected, more than 70% appear once; the ten largest clones hold 1.5% to 2%. These data originate in a study of blood T cell repertoires in COVID-19. Study in general: Samples representing acute and convalescent COVID-19 were sourced from the United States, Italy and Spain. Sources were T cells, B-cell-depleted T cells, or PBMCs; the material itself was cDNA or gDNA.

The sample was peripheral blood. This clonotype was sampled from a woman aged 25-40 years with COVID-19, enrolled during active disease.

CDR3 residues: CASSEARTGNEKLFF. The CDR3 DNA follows: TGTGCCAGCAGTGAAGCTCGGACAGGGAATGAAAAACTGTTTTTT. The rearrangement links TRBV6-1 to TRBJ1-4; the match to TRBD1 covers 8 bases. With 0 bases clipped from V and 5 bases from J, the junction kept 2 bases outside the gene matches. The CDR3 is 15 residues long. Germline loops: CDR1 MNHNS, CDR2 SASEGT.